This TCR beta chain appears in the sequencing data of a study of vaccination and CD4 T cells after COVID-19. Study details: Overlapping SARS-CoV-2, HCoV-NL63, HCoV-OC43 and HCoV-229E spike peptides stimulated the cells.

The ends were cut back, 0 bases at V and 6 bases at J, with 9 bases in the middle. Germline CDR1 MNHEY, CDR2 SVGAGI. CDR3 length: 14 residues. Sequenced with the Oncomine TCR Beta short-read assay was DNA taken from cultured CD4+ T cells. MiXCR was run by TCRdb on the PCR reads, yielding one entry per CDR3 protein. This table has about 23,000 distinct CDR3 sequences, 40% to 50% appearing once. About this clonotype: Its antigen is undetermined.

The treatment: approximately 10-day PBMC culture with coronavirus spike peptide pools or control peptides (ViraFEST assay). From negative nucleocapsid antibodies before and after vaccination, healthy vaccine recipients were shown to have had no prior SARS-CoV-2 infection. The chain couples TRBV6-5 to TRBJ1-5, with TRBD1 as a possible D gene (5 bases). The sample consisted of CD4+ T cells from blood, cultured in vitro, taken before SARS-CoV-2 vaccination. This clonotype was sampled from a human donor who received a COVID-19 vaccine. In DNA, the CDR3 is TGTGCCAGCAGTTACTCGGGGGTAGGTCAGCCCCAGCATTTT. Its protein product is CASSYSGVGQPQHF.